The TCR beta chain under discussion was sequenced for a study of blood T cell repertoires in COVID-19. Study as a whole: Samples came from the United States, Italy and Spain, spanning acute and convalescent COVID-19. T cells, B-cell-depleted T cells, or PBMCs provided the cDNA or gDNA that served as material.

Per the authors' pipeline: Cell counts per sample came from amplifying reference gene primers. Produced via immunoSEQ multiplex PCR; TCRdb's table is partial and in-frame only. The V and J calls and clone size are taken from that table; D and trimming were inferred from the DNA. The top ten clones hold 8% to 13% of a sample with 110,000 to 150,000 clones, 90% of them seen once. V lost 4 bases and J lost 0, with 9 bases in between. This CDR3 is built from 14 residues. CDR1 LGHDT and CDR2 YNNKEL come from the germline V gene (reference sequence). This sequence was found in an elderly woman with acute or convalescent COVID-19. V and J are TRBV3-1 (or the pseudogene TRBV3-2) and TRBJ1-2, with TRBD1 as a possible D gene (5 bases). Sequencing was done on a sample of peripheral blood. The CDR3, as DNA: TGTGCCAGCAGCCCGGGACTGACTAACTATGGCTACACCTTC. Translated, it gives CASSPGLTNYGYTF.